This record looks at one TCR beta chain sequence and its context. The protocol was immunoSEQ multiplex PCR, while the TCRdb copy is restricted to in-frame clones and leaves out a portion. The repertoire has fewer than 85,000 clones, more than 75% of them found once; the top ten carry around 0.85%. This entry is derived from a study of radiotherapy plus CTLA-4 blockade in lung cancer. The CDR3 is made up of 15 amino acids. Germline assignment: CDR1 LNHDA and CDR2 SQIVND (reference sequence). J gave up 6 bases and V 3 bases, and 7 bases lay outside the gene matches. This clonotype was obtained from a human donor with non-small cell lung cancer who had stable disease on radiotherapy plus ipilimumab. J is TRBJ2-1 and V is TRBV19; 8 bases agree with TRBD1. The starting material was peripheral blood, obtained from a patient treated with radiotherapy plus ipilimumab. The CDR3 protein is CASSISGQAVNEQFF. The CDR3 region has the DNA TGTGCCAGTAGTATCTCGGGACAGGCGGTCAATGAGCAGTTCTTC. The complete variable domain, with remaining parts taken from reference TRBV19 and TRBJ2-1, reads DGGITQSPKYLFRKEGQNVTLSCEQNLNHDAMYWYRQDPGQGLRLIYYSQIVNDFQKGDIAEGYSVSREKKESFPLTVTSAQKNPTAFYLCASSISGQAVNEQFFGPGTRLTVL.